The rows below give T cell receptor beta chains drawn from one sample of a study of CD8+ T cells in alopecia areata. Measured with immunoSEQ multiplex PCR; TCRdb has only the in-frame clones, and not every one. The sample lists over 200,000 clones, around 62% occurring once. Sample: CD4+ T cells sorted from blood, taken at week 0. The receptors come from a human donor with alopecia areata. CDR3s include the opening cysteine and the closing phenylalanine or tryptophan. The order of the fields is V gene, J gene, D gene, clone size, CDR3 protein, CDR3 DNA. The D gene is left open where the match is weak. A clone size is listed for some rows: how often the clone was seen (once, few, many), or a class if it is expanded.

>TRBV7-2|TRBJ2-1|.|.
CASTQAVSSYNEQFF
TGTGCCAGCACCCAAGCGGTTAGCTCCTACAATGAGCAGTTCTTC
>TRBV4-1|TRBJ2-4|TRBD1|.
CASSQPRQGVIAKNIQYF
TGCGCCAGCAGCCAACCAAGACAGGGGGTAATAGCCAAAAACATTCAGTACTTC
>TRBV30|TRBJ1-2|.|.
CAWSVGRRYGYTF
TGTGCCTGGAGTGTAGGCAGACGCTATGGCTACACCTTC
>TRBV11-2|TRBJ2-5|.|.
CASSFSASGETQYF
TGTGCCAGCAGCTTTTCGGCAAGCGGGGAGACCCAGTACTTC
>TRBV7-9|TRBJ2-4|.|.
CASSSGLAKNIQYF
TGTGCCAGCAGCTCAGGACTAGCCAAAAACATTCAGTACTTC
>TRBV11-2|TRBJ2-1|TRBD1|.
CASSLDPTGGYNEQFF
TGTGCCAGCAGCTTAGACCCGACAGGGGGCTACAATGAGCAGTTCTTC
>TRBV6-1|TRBJ2-1|TRBD2|few
CASRLLAGVNHEQFF
TGTGCCAGCAGGCTACTAGCGGGAGTAAACCATGAGCAGTTCTTC
>TRBV9|TRBJ1-3|.|.
CASSRSGNTIYF
TGTGCCAGCAGTAGGTCTGGAAACACCATATATTTT
>TRBV6-5|TRBJ1-5|.|.
CASSARVSRNQPQHF
TGTGCCAGCAGTGCCAGGGTGTCAAGAAATCAGCCCCAGCATTTT
>TRBV30|TRBJ1-4|.|.
CACGTQNEKLFF
TGTGCATGTGGCACCCAGAATGAAAAACTGTTTTTT
>TRBV10-3|TRBJ2-1|.|few
CAISEPMRGNEQFF
TGTGCCATCAGTGAGCCTATGAGGGGAAATGAGCAGTTCTTC
>TRBV7-2|TRBJ1-4|TRBD1|few
CASSLDRGREKLFF
TGTGCCAGCAGCTTAGACAGGGGGCGGGAAAAACTGTTTTTT
>TRBV7-9|TRBJ1-5|TRBD1|.
CASSAGQGLNQPQHF
TGTGCCAGCAGCGCTGGACAGGGATTAAATCAGCCCCAGCATTTT
>TRBV30|TRBJ2-2|.|.
CAWSIGRVRTGELFF
TGTGCCTGGAGCATCGGCAGGGTGAGAACCGGGGAGCTGTTTTTT
>TRBV5-1|TRBJ1-6|TRBD1|few
CASSPDRGRGSPLHF
TGCGCCAGCAGCCCGGACAGGGGGCGTGGATCACCCCTCCACTTT
>TRBV7-3|TRBJ1-1|.|.
CASSPTARRAEAFF
TGTGCCAGCAGCCCAACAGCACGGCGGGCTGAAGCTTTCTTT
>TRBV18|TRBJ2-7|.|few
CASSPPARSYEQYF
TGTGCCAGCTCACCCCCAGCACGCTCCTACGAGCAGTACTTC
>TRBV5-1|TRBJ2-5|.|.
CASREGGQETQYF
TGCGCCAGCAGGGAAGGGGGTCAAGAGACCCAGTACTTC
>TRBV7-2|TRBJ2-7|.|.
CASSPRGLTWEQYF
TGTGCCAGCAGCCCCCGGGGCCTTACGTGGGAGCAGTACTTC
>TRBV30|TRBJ2-7|TRBD2|.
CAWSVPGLAGAYEQYF
TGTGCCTGGAGTGTACCGGGACTAGCGGGAGCCTACGAGCAGTACTTC
>TRBV6-5|TRBJ1-2|TRBD1|.
CASSWTGGNGYTF
TGTGCCAGTTCCTGGACAGGGGGTAATGGCTACACCTTC
>TRBV5-1|TRBJ2-7|.|.
CASSPRPGDYEQYF
TGCGCCAGCAGCCCCCGCCCAGGGGACTACGAGCAGTACTTC
>TRBV4-1|TRBJ2-3|.|few
CASSQVEDTQYF
TGTGCCAGCAGCCAAGTGGAAGATACGCAGTATTTT
>TRBV11-2|TRBJ2-7|TRBD2|.
CASSFLAGGMYEQYF
TGTGCCAGCAGCTTCCTAGCGGGAGGGATGTACGAGCAGTACTTC